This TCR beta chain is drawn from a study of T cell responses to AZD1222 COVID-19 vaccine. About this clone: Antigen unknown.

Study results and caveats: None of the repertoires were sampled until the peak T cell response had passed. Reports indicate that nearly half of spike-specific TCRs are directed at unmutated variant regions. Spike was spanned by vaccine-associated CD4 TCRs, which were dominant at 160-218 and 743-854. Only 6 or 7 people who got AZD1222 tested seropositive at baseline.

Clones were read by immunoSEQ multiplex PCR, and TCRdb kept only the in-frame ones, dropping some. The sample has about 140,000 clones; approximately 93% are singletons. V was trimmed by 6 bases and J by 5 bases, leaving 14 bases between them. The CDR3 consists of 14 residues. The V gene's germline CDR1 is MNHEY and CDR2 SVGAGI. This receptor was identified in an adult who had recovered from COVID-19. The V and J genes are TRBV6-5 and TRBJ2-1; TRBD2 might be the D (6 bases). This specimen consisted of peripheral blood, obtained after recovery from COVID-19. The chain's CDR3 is CASRPGERNNEQFF. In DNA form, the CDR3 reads TGTGCCAGCAGACCGGGAGAGCGGAACAATGAGCAGTTCTTC.